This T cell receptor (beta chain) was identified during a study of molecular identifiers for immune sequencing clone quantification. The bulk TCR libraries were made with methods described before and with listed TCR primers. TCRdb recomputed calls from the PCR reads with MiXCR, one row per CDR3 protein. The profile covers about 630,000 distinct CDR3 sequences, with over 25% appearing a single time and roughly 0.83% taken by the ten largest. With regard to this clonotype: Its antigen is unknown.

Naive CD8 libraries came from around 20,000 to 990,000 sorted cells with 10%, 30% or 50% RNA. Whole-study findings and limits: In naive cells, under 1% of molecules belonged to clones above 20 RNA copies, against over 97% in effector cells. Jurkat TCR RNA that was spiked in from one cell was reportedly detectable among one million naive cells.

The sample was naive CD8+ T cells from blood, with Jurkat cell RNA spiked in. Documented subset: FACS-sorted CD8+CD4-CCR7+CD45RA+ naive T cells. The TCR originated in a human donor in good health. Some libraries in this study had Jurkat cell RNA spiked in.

The DNA of the CDR3 is TGTGCCAGCTCACCACCGACAACATACAATGAGCAGTTCTTC. It codes for CASSPPTTYNEQFF. V gene TRBV18 combines with J gene TRBJ2-1; D remains ambiguous. The V gene lost 0 bases and the J gene lost 4 bases, with 7 bases spanning the gap. Germline CDR1 KGHSH, CDR2 LQKENI. CDR3 length: 14 residues.